The 23 T cell receptor beta chains below were found in one sample sequenced in a study of T cell repertoires in cytomegalovirus infection. These TCRs are of unknown antigen specificity. TCRdb used MiXCR to reprocess the reads, holding one entry per CDR3 protein. The repertoire holds 900,000 to 950,000 distinct CDR3 sequences, with roughly 31% as singletons. Sequences were derived from cultured CD8+ T cells from PBMCs, sampled from culture after CMV antigen stimulation. The receptors stem from a human donor in good health (CMV status not recorded). Some clones in this sample may be carry-over from other donors' samples.

This clonotype has just a few counts. The chain carries TRBV12-3 or TRBV12-4 and TRBJ1-1; D ambiguous. Trimming removed 6 bases from V and 5 bases from J, with 16 bases in between. This CDR3 region has 14 residues. The CDR3 nucleotides are TGTGCCAGCAGCTTAAGGACCGGATTAACTGAAGCTTTCTTT. Protein: CASSLRTGLTEAFF.

This chain connects TRBV19 to TRBJ2-1; 8 bases align to TRBD1. Germline V gene data show CDR1 as LNHDA and CDR2 as SQIVND (reference sequence). The CDR3 spans 15 residues. V gave up 6 bases and J gave up 3 bases; unmatched junction bases: 7. Here the CDR3 reads CASRGSGQVYNEQFF. In DNA, the CDR3 is TGTGCCAGTAGAGGTTCGGGACAGGTCTACAATGAGCAGTTCTTC.

This clonotype has only a few counts. This chain uses TRBV13 with TRBJ1-1; 9 nucleotides align to TRBD1. Germline CDR1 reads PRHDT; CDR2 reads FYEKMQ (reference sequence). The trim removed 6 bases at V and 10 bases at J, leaving 9 bases unmatched. The CDR3 loop spans 13 amino acids. The DNA of the CDR3 is TGTGCCAGCAGACAGGGACAGGGACCACGAGCTTTCTTT. This sequence encodes CASRQGQGPRAFF.

In its sample, this clonotype was seen a few times. J is TRBJ1-2 and V is TRBV27; no firm D call. CDR1 and CDR2 from the germline V gene are MNHEY and SMNVEV (reference sequence). CDR3 length: 13 residues. The V end lost 5 bases, the J end lost 4 bases, and 11 bases lay between the germline ends. CDR3 sequence (DNA): TGTGCCAGCAGTGCCGGACTCGGCTATGGCTACACCTTC. This translates into CASSAGLGYGYTF.

The sample holds a few counts of this clonotype. The V gene is TRBV7-6, the J gene TRBJ1-1, with D unclear. This CDR3 contains 11 residues. Germline lookup yields CDR1 SGHVS and CDR2 FNYEAQ. V gave up 2 bases and J gave up 6 bases, with 4 bases separating them. This CDR3 is CASSLNPEAFF. The CDR3 nucleotides are TGTGCCAGCAGCTTAAACCCTGAAGCTTTCTTT.

The sample holds many counts of this clonotype. The chain employs TRBV7-6 and TRBJ2-6; no reliable D call. V was clipped by 1 base and J by 1 base, with 11 bases between them. The CDR3 is made up of 17 amino acids. Germline assignment: CDR1 SGHVS and CDR2 FNYEAQ. CDR3 region: CASSLGTAVSGANVLTF. The CDR3 nucleotides are TGTGCCAGCAGCTTAGGGACCGCGGTTTCTGGGGCCAACGTCCTGACTTTC.

This clonotype was seen repeatedly, ten times or more. The V and J genes are TRBV7-2 and TRBJ2-5; TRBD2 agrees at 8 bases. Per the germline V gene, CDR1 is SGHTA and CDR2 is FQGNSA. This CDR3 has 15 residues. V gave up 1 base and J gave up 3 bases; unmatched junction bases: 4. The CDR3 region is CASSLVGSGKETQYF. DNA for the CDR3: TGTGCCAGCAGCTTAGTAGGTAGCGGGAAAGAGACCCAGTACTTC.

About this clonotype itself: A much larger clone sits a single nucleotide away, making a read error possible. The chain has TRBV27 and TRBJ1-2, with D hard to call. The CDR3 totals 13 residues. Germline CDR1 MNHEY, CDR2 SMNVEV (reference sequence). The V end was cut by 3 bases, the J end by 3 bases, with 8 bases between. CDR3 sequence (DNA): TGTGCCAGCAGTTTTTCCGGCCACTATGGCTACACCTTC. Translated, it gives CASSFSGHYGYTF.

CDR3 sequence: CASSEALQGPTNEKLFF. DNA for the CDR3: TGTGCCAGCAGTGAAGCGCTGCAGGGGCCAACTAATGAAAAACTGTTTTTT. J is TRBJ1-4 and V is TRBV2; TRBD1 is a possible D gene (6 bases). The V end lost 0 bases, the J end lost 0 bases, and 11 bases lay between the germline ends. The CDR3 totals 17 residues. In germline, CDR1 is SNHLY, CDR2 FYNNEI.

This chain uses TRBV12-3 or TRBV12-4 with TRBJ2-1; D may match TRBD1 or TRBD2 (5 bases each). The CDR3 runs to 16 residues. The V end was cut by 4 bases, the J end by 9 bases, with 22 bases between. CDR3 in amino acids: CASSSLPGRGLREQFF. The DNA for the CDR3 is TGTGCCAGCAGTTCCCTCCCGGGTCGGGGCCTTCGTGAGCAGTTCTTC.

This sequence joins TRBV5-6 and TRBJ2-7; possibly TRBD1 for D (6 bases). The length of the CDR3 is 14 residues. Germline assignment: CDR1 SGHDT and CDR2 YYEEEE. V was pared by 4 bases and J by 1 base, with 12 bases between. The CDR3 sequence: CASSIRTESYEQYF. In DNA, the CDR3 is TGTGCCAGCAGCATCAGGACAGAGTCCTACGAGCAGTACTTC.

As to this clonotype: One end of the junction is discordant with germline, which a read error may explain. V is TRBV7-4 and J is TRBJ2-2; 12 bases line up with TRBD2. CDR1 and CDR2 (germline): SGHVT, SQSDAQ. The CDR3 has 10 amino acids. The CDR3 is CASSQTSGGF. The CDR3 coding sequence is TGTGCCAGCAGTCAGACTAGCGGGGGTTTC.

This clonotype came up many times. The rearrangement joins TRBV7-8 to TRBJ2-1; 8 bases match TRBD2. CDR1 and CDR2 from the germline V gene are SGHVS and FQNEAQ. Germline trimming cut 5 bases from V and 3 bases from J; bases unmatched to any gene: 3. The CDR3 has 14 residues. CDR3 region: CASSGRGDYNEQFF. Written as DNA, the CDR3 is TGTGCCAGCAGCGGGCGGGGGGACTACAATGAGCAGTTCTTC.

The table lists this clonotype with a few counts. This chain links TRBV6-6 with TRBJ1-1; 9 nucleotides line up with TRBD1. There are 16 residues in the CDR3. V trimming: 2 bases; J trimming: 3 bases; junction bases outside the gene matches: 7. CDR1 is MNHNY and CDR2 is SVGAGI in the germline V gene (reference sequence). CDR3 sequence reads: CASSYRITGGDTEAFF. The CDR3 bases are TGTGCCAGCAGTTACCGGATTACAGGGGGCGACACTGAAGCTTTCTTT.

This clonotype was counted only a few times. The chain is built from TRBV6-1 and TRBJ2-3, with 9 bases that match TRBD1. This CDR3 contains 14 residues. The germline gives CDR1 MNHNS, CDR2 SASEGT. J was trimmed by 6 bases and V by 5 bases; bases with no gene match: 6. The CDR3 nucleotides read TGTGCCAGCAGTTATGGGACAGGGCCCGATACGCAGTATTTT. Translating it yields CASSYGTGPDTQYF.

In regard to this clonotype: Lacking the conserved final phenylalanine or tryptophan, this CDR3 likely reflects a read error. The V gene is TRBV2, the J gene TRBJ2-6, with D perhaps matching TRBD1 (6 bases). Trimming removed 5 bases at V and 0 bases at J, with 11 bases between. This CDR3 has 16 residues. Germline-derived CDR1 and CDR2 are SNHLY and FYNNEI. This chain's CDR3 is CASSSGHDSGANVLTS. The CDR3 nucleotides are TGTGCCAGCAGTTCGGGACACGACTCTGGGGCCAACGTCCTGACTTCC.

This clonotype has at least ten counts. V usage is TRBV27 and J usage is TRBJ1-2; D uncertain. This CDR3 has 14 residues. The V gene lost 6 bases and the J gene lost 1 base, with 12 bases spanning the gap. Germline CDR1 reads MNHEY; CDR2 reads SMNVEV (reference sequence). The CDR3 region is CASSLGRSNYGYTF. CDR3 bases: TGTGCCAGCAGCTTAGGCAGGAGTAACTATGGCTACACCTTC.

J is TRBJ1-5 and V is TRBV27, with D tentatively TRBD1 (5 bases). This CDR3 has 14 residues. Deletions cut 6 bases from V and 3 bases from J, with 12 bases between. The germline CDR1 and CDR2 sequences are MNHEY and SMNVEV (reference sequence). The CDR3 region is CASRLTGPNQPQHF. Here the CDR3 DNA reads TGTGCCAGCAGGCTCACAGGACCCAATCAGCCCCAGCATTTT.

The gene calls are TRBV20-1 and TRBJ2-3; 8 nucleotides agree with TRBD2. The CDR3 is 17 residues long. The germline CDR1 and CDR2 sequences are DFQATT and SNEGSKA (reference sequence). V lost 2 bases, J lost 4 bases, and 14 bases stayed unmatched. CDR3 region: CSARKGGGTRMADTQYF. CDR3 nucleotides: TGCAGTGCTAGAAAGGGCGGGGGGACCCGGATGGCAGATACGCAGTATTTT.

This clonotype was seen more than once but under ten times. The chain joins TRBV7-9 to TRBJ1-2, with 7 bases matching TRBD1. The length of the CDR3 is 16 residues. V lost 4 bases to trimming and J lost 2 bases; unmatched junction nucleotides: 10. Germline values: CDR1 SEHNR, CDR2 FQNEAQ (reference sequence). The CDR3 sequence: CASSSLQGPLNYGYTF. The CDR3, as DNA: TGTGCCAGCAGCTCATTACAGGGGCCCTTGAACTATGGCTACACCTTC.

The rearrangement links TRBV10-3 to TRBJ1-2; possibly TRBD1 for D (5 bases). The CDR3 consists of 14 residues. Trimming pared 6 bases from V and 6 bases from J, leaving 17 bases between. Germline CDR1 and CDR2: ENHRY and SYGVKD. CDR3 residues: CAISRSTGGDGYTF. CDR3 coding DNA: TGTGCCATCAGCAGGTCAACAGGAGGGGATGGCTACACCTTC.

The chain joins TRBV2 to TRBJ1-2; D is undetermined. The CDR3 is made up of 14 amino acids. Between the trimmed V and J ends, which lost 2 bases and 5 bases, there was a span of 12 bases. Germline values: CDR1 SNHLY, CDR2 FYNNEI. CDR3: CASSERSGPYGYTF. The CDR3 DNA is TGTGCCAGCAGTGAAAGAAGTGGACCTTATGGCTACACCTTC.

This clonotype was recorded many times. The chain employs TRBV2 and TRBJ2-3; TRBD2 matches at 10 bases. The CDR3 runs 19 residues. The V gene end was trimmed by 2 bases and the J gene end by 2 bases; junction bases not matched to a gene: 13. From germline, CDR1 is SNHLY and CDR2 FYNNEI. The CDR3, as DNA: TGTGCCAGCAGTGAAACGGGGCTAGCGGGGGTGCTCCCCACAGATACGCAGTATTTT. Protein sequence: CASSETGLAGVLPTDTQYF.